The 27 T cell receptor beta chains given below trace back to one sample, sequenced in a study of patients and donors after allogeneic stem cell transplantation. TCRdb passed the RT-PCR reads through MiXCR, listing each CDR3 protein once. In the table there are roughly 940,000 distinct CDR3 sequences, roughly 18% of which are singletons. Sequences were obtained from blood, either unsorted or a sorted T cell fraction (not recorded which). The receptors come from a human donor who was either an allogeneic HSCT recipient or a stem cell or donor lymphocyte infusion donor (not recorded which). It is not recorded whose cells these are; they may come from a transplant donor.

The V and J genes are TRBV5-1 and TRBJ2-1; D may be TRBD1 (6 bases). Trimming cost V 0 bases and J 5 bases, with 21 bases left between them. Per germline, CDR1 SGHRS and CDR2 YFSETQ. This CDR3 contains 18 residues. For the CDR3, the DNA is TGCGCCAGCAGCTTGGCCCCGGACAGCCTTTACTTTGACAATGAGCAGTTCTTC. Translating gives CASSLAPDSLYFDNEQFF.

This chain connects TRBV5-1 to TRBJ2-3, with D uncertain. This CDR3 has 12 amino acids. In germline, CDR1 is SGHRS, CDR2 YFSETQ. The germline V and J ends were trimmed by 4 bases and 7 bases, with 10 bases remaining between them. CDR3 amino acids: CASSLDLNTQYF. CDR3 bases: TGCGCCAGCAGCCTAGATTTGAATACGCAGTATTTT.

This clonotype was detected ten times or more. This chain links TRBV12-3 or TRBV12-4 with TRBJ1-4; D call uncertain. Trimming stripped 0 bases from V and 7 bases from J, with 12 bases between. This CDR3 is built from 15 residues. Written as DNA, the CDR3 is TGTGCCAGCAGTTTAGCGCGAGGGTCGGGTGAAAAACTGTTTTTT. Protein sequence: CASSLARGSGEKLFF.

This clonotype has only a few counts. CDR3 amino acids: CSARSERTSYEQYF. The CDR3 region has the DNA TGCAGTGCTAGATCGGAGCGGACCTCCTACGAGCAGTACTTC. The chain uses TRBV20-1 and TRBJ2-7; tentatively, D is TRBD2 (5 bases). The V end lost 2 bases, the J end lost 0 bases, and 11 bases lay between the germline ends. Germline loops: CDR1 DFQATT, CDR2 SNEGSKA (reference sequence). The CDR3 length is 14 residues.

For this clonotype: The junction differs from germline at one of its ends, possibly a read error. The V call is TRBV5-5, the J call TRBJ2-2; the D gene is possibly TRBD2 (6 bases). CDR1 is SGHKS and CDR2 is YYEKEE in the germline V gene (reference sequence). This CDR3 comprises 13 residues. The CDR3 is CASSGTATWELFF. Here the CDR3 DNA reads TGTGCCAGCAGCGGGACTGCCACCTGGGAGCTGTTTTTT.

This clonotype was seen repeatedly, ten times or more. The chain joins TRBV4-3 to TRBJ1-1, with 8 bases that match TRBD1. This CDR3 has 14 residues. The junction had 5 bases not matched to a gene; V was cut back by 4 bases and J by 4 bases. Germline CDR1 and CDR2: LGHNA and YSLEER. CDR3 sequence reads: CASSPAGGPTEAFF. The CDR3 DNA reads TGCGCCAGCAGCCCCGCAGGGGGCCCCACTGAAGCTTTCTTT.

The sample holds one count of this clonotype. Since a much larger clone is just one base distant, this may be a read error. The chain combines TRBV9 with TRBJ2-2, with D unresolved. The germline V gene encodes CDR1 SGDLS and CDR2 YYNGEE. CDR3 length: 14 amino acids. V was pared by 4 bases and J by 1 base, with 8 bases between. The CDR3 spells CASSPTQNTGELFF. The CDR3 DNA sequence: TGTGCCAGCAGCCCCACCCAGAACACCGGGGAGCTGTTTTTT.

V and J are TRBV4-1 and TRBJ1-4; no clear D gene. Germline V gene lookup returns CDR1 MGHRA and CDR2 YSYEKL. Trimming cost V 1 base and J 3 bases, with 9 bases left between them. This CDR3 is built from 15 residues. CDR3 protein: CASSQGGSPNEKLFF. CDR3 nucleotides: TGCGCCAGCAGCCAAGGGGGATCGCCTAATGAAAAACTGTTTTTT.

This clonotype has a handful of counts. The rearrangement uses TRBV7-9 and TRBJ1-2; possible D gene TRBD1, 5 bases. The germline V and J ends were trimmed by 1 base and 8 bases, with 14 bases remaining between them. Per germline, CDR1 SEHNR and CDR2 FQNEAQ (reference sequence). The CDR3 spans 14 residues. The CDR3 DNA is TGTGCCAGCAGCTTAGTGGGGGTACGGGAAGGCTACACCTTC. Translating it yields CASSLVGVREGYTF.

At least ten counts were recorded for this clonotype. This rearrangement joins TRBV12-3 or TRBV12-4 to TRBJ2-7; 10 bases align to TRBD2. The CDR3 contains 16 residues. V gave up 1 base and J gave up 0 bases; unmatched junction bases: 3. CDR3 sequence reads: CASSLGSGRTSYEQYF. The CDR3 DNA is TGTGCCAGCAGTTTAGGTAGCGGGAGGACCTCCTACGAGCAGTACTTC.

This clonotype appeared a few times. The chain combines TRBV5-1 with TRBJ2-1, with D possibly matching TRBD2 (6 bases). Looked up from germline, CDR1 is SGHRS and CDR2 is YFSETQ. The V and J ends lost 1 base and 2 bases respectively, with 10 bases between them. This CDR3 is built from 15 residues. The CDR3 loop is CASSLYPSAYNEQFF. In nucleotides, the CDR3 is TGCGCCAGCAGCTTGTACCCTAGCGCCTACAATGAGCAGTTCTTC.

The genes are TRBV27 and TRBJ2-2, with TRBD2 matching 14 bases. Trimming at V came to 8 bases and at J to 1 base, leaving 0 bases not matched to a gene. Germline V gene data show CDR1 as MNHEY and CDR2 as SMNVEV (reference sequence). The CDR3 runs to 15 residues. This CDR3 reads CASGTSGRNTGELFF. For the CDR3, the DNA is TGTGCCAGCGGGACTAGCGGGAGGAACACCGGGGAGCTGTTTTTT.

This clonotype was counted between two and nine times. The junction departs from germline at one end; a sequencing error may be responsible. This sequence joins TRBV6-1 and TRBJ1-2; D might be TRBD1 (5 bases). Germline-derived CDR1 and CDR2 are MNHNS and SASEGT. This CDR3 has 15 amino acids. The CDR3 bases are TGTGCCAGCAGGGAAGGGTCCGGGGGGGGCTATGGCTACACCTTC. Translating it yields CASREGSGGGYGYTF.

The rearrangement links TRBV4-3 to TRBJ1-4; D gene ambiguous. The CDR3 has 16 residues. Trimming cost V 1 base and J 5 bases, with 14 bases left between them. CDR1 and CDR2 from the germline V gene are LGHNA and YSLEER. The CDR3: CASSQVVRLINEKLFF. The CDR3, as DNA: TGCGCCAGCAGCCAAGTAGTAAGGCTGATAAATGAAAAACTGTTTTTT.

This clonotype was observed many times. The rearrangement uses TRBV29-1 and TRBJ2-1, with TRBD1 matching 10 bases. The CDR3 is made up of 13 amino acids. The trim removed 7 bases at V and 9 bases at J, leaving 9 bases unmatched. CDR1 is SQVTM, CDR2 ANQGSEA, per germline. CDR3 region: CSGRQGAKGEQFF. The CDR3 nucleotides read TGCAGCGGCAGACAGGGGGCGAAGGGTGAGCAGTTCTTC.

The rearrangement uses TRBV20-1 and TRBJ2-7; D not certain. The CDR3 spans 14 residues. Trimming stripped 2 bases from V and 5 bases from J, with 16 bases between. Per germline, CDR1 DFQATT and CDR2 SNEGSKA (reference sequence). CDR3 sequence reads: CSARSRAIAHEQYF. The CDR3, as DNA: TGCAGTGCTAGAAGTCGAGCCATCGCCCACGAGCAGTACTTC.

This clonotype was picked up many times. The chain uses TRBV5-1 and TRBJ2-1; 9 bases line up with TRBD1. V trimming: 4 bases; J trimming: 4 bases; junction bases outside the gene matches: 6. This CDR3 contains 15 residues. Germline lookup yields CDR1 SGHRS and CDR2 YFSETQ. This CDR3 is CASSPSGTGYNEQFF. CDR3 nucleotides: TGCGCCAGCAGCCCCTCCGGGACAGGGTACAATGAGCAGTTCTTC.

This clonotype was seen many times. V and J are TRBV12-3 or TRBV12-4 and TRBJ2-2, with 9 bases that match TRBD1. The CDR3 is made up of 14 amino acids. With 5 bases clipped from V and 3 bases from J, the junction kept 1 base outside the gene matches. The CDR3 DNA reads as TGTGCCAGCAGTCGACAGGGGGACACCGGGGAGCTGTTTTTT. Its translation is CASSRQGDTGELFF.

There are a few counts of this clonotype. The J gene is TRBJ2-1, the V gene TRBV12-3 or TRBV12-4, with 8 positions matching TRBD1. CDR3 length equals 13 residues. The trim removed 6 bases at V and 5 bases at J, leaving 3 bases unmatched. The CDR3 protein is CASRKDRDNEQFF. The CDR3 DNA follows: TGTGCCAGCAGGAAGGACAGGGACAATGAGCAGTTCTTC.

The genes are TRBV29-1 and TRBJ2-7, with 8 nucleotides matching TRBD2. The CDR3 has 14 amino acids. The trim removed 5 bases at V and 0 bases at J, leaving 6 bases unmatched. Germline loops: CDR1 SQVTM, CDR2 ANQGSEA. The CDR3 DNA sequence: TGCAGCGTTACGCGGACTAGCAGCTCCTACGAGCAGTACTTC. This gives the protein CSVTRTSSSYEQYF.

This rearrangement joins TRBV20-1 to TRBJ2-5; the D is unclear. Between the trimmed V and J ends, which lost 6 bases and 2 bases, there was a span of 10 bases. The CDR3 runs to 12 residues. Per germline, CDR1 DFQATT and CDR2 SNEGSKA (reference sequence). For the CDR3, the DNA is TGCAGTGCACCAACAACACAAGAGACCCAGTACTTC. It specifies CSAPTTQETQYF.

This clonotype was counted once. The chain recombines TRBV7-9 with TRBJ2-2; D is undetermined. The CDR3 length is 12 residues. Germline CDR1 SEHNR, CDR2 FQNEAQ (reference sequence). V gave up 7 bases and J gave up 1 base, with 4 bases separating them. CDR3 protein: CASIRNTGELFF. CDR3 coding DNA: TGTGCCAGCATACGGAACACCGGGGAGCTGTTTTTT.

This clonotype was seen once. V usage is TRBV6-2 or TRBV6-3 and J usage is TRBJ2-7; weak D call: TRBD2 (5 bases). Germline CDR1 and CDR2: MNHEY and SVGEGT. The CDR3 is 15 residues long. The ends were cut back, 5 bases at V and 5 bases at J, with 19 bases in the middle. The CDR3 region is CASSPPRGSPHEQYF. The CDR3 DNA sequence: TGTGCCAGCAGTCCCCCTCGAGGGAGTCCCCACGAGCAGTACTTC.

This clonotype was found a few times. The chain couples TRBV2 to TRBJ1-4, with TRBD1 matching over 9 bases. CDR3 length: 16 amino acids. Germline CDR1 and CDR2: SNHLY and FYNNEI. V lost 5 bases and J lost 4; bases outside the gene matches: 8. CDR3 coding DNA: TGTGCCAGCAGTAAAAGACCGGGACAGGGTAATGAAAAACTGTTTTTT. Translation: CASSKRPGQGNEKLFF. Complete variable domain (other parts from reference TRBV2 and TRBJ1-4): EPEVTQTPSHQVTQMGQEVILRCVPISNHLYFYWYRQILGQKVEFLVSFYNNEISEKSEIFDDQFSVERPDGSNFTLKIRSTKLEDSAMYFCASSKRPGQGNEKLFFGSGTQLSVL.

The sample holds a few counts of this clonotype. V gene TRBV15 combines with J gene TRBJ1-2; the D gene is possibly TRBD1 (6 bases). V gave up 2 bases and J gave up 4 bases, with 20 bases separating them. The CDR3 has 17 residues. Germline values: CDR1 LNHNV, CDR2 YYDKDF (reference sequence). CDR3 amino acids: CATSRFSRRGPSYGYTF. The CDR3 nucleotides are TGTGCCACCAGCAGATTCTCCCGGCGGGGGCCCTCCTATGGCTACACCTTC.

This rearrangement joins TRBV7-2 to TRBJ2-3; tentative D call: TRBD2 (6 bases). CDR3 length: 15 amino acids. Germline V gene lookup returns CDR1 SGHTA and CDR2 FQGNSA. The V end was cut by 5 bases, the J end by 0 bases, with 12 bases between. The CDR3 loop reads CASSGIGLSTDTQYF. CDR3 bases: TGTGCCAGCAGCGGTATTGGACTAAGCACAGATACGCAGTATTTT.

This clonotype was found a few times. The chain couples TRBV5-6 to TRBJ1-1; the match to TRBD1 covers 7 bases. Germline CDR1 reads SGHDT; CDR2 reads YYEEEE. V lost 4 bases and J lost 3; bases outside the gene matches: 9. CDR3 size: 15 residues. CDR3 coding DNA: TGTGCCAGCAGCATAAGATACAGGGGAGACACTGAAGCTTTCTTT. Translating it yields CASSIRYRGDTEAFF.